This paragraph reports one TCR beta chain. The antigen is not known. This sample stems from a study of T-cell memory formation after mild COVID-19. CDR3 size: 11 residues. Deletions cut 3 bases from V and 6 bases from J, with 5 bases between. CDR1 and CDR2 (germline): SEHNR, FQNEAQ (reference sequence). MiXCR, applied by TCRdb to the 5' RACE reads, yields one record per CDR3 protein. The sample holds 210,000 or so distinct CDR3 sequences; around 17% are singletons and the top ten take 2.4%. Whole-study findings and limits: Those CD4+ clones that contracted were mainly in CM and EM (CD8+ ones in EMRA).

This receptor was taken from an adult woman who had mild COVID-19 (a few samples of this study predate the infection). Cell type and time point are not known. Sample: PBMCs or a T cell subset sorted from them (not recorded which). The chain links TRBV7-9 to TRBJ1-2, with D uncertain. The chain's CDR3 is CASSLSNGYTF. Here the CDR3 DNA reads TGTGCCAGCAGCTTGTCGAATGGCTACACCTTC.